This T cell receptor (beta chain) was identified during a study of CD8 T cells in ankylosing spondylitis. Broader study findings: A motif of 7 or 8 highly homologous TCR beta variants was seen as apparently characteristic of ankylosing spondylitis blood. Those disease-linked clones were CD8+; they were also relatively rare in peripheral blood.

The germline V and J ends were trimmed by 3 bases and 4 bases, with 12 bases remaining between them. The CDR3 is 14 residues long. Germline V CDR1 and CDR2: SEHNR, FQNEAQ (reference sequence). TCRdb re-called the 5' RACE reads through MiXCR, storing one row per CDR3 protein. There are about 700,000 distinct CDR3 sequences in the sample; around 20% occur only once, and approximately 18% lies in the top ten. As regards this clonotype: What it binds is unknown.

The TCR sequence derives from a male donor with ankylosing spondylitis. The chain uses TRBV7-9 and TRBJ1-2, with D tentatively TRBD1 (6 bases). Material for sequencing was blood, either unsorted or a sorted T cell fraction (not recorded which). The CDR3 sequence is CASSFPGAGYGYTF. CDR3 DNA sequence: TGTGCCAGCAGCTTCCCAGGGGCCGGCTATGGCTACACCTTC.